The 16 T cell receptor beta chains below were found in one sample sequenced in a study of cytomegalovirus exposure and HLA in healthy donors. PCR employed 60 Vbeta and 13 Jbeta primers. Clones were sequenced by immunoSEQ multiplex PCR, and TCRdb holds only the in-frame ones, with some missing. The sample holds some 170,000 clones, more than 80% seen once. The sample taken for sequencing was PBMCs. The receptors were sampled from a woman aged 50 to 60 in good health and CMV-seronegative.

J is TRBJ1-2 and V is TRBV28, with TRBD1 identical over 9 bases. Per germline, CDR1 MDHEN and CDR2 SYDVKM. The CDR3 consists of 14 residues. Trimming removed 1 base from V and 5 bases from J; junction bases left unmatched: 2. In DNA, the CDR3 is TGTGCCAGCAGTTTATTGGGGACAGGGTATGGCTACACCTTC. It yields the protein CASSLLGTGYGYTF.

The chain links TRBV27 to TRBJ2-3, with TRBD2 matching 7 bases. After removal of 5 bases from V and 2 bases from J, the junction contained 16 bases not matched to a gene. The CDR3 runs 18 residues. CDR1 and CDR2 from the germline V gene are MNHEY and SMNVEV (reference sequence). The CDR3 loop is CASSTLLLTSKPTDTQYF. The CDR3 DNA reads as TGTGCCAGCAGTACGCTACTTCTGACTAGCAAGCCCACAGATACGCAGTATTTT.

The chain couples TRBV27 to TRBJ2-1, with a possible D match to TRBD2 (5 bases). Between the trimmed V and J ends, which lost 5 bases and 7 bases, there was a span of 15 bases. Germline assignment: CDR1 MNHEY and CDR2 SMNVEV (reference sequence). The CDR3 extends over 14 amino acids. CDR3 protein: CASSPGIMRNEQFF. The CDR3 coding sequence is TGTGCCAGCAGTCCGGGGATCATGAGGAATGAGCAGTTCTTC.

The gene calls are TRBV7-2 and TRBJ2-3, with 7 bases that match TRBD2. Germline trimming cut 2 bases from V and 2 bases from J; bases unmatched to any gene: 10. The CDR3 sequence is 17 residues long. Germline values: CDR1 SGHTA, CDR2 FQGNSA. CDR3 in DNA: TGTGCCAGCAGCTTAAGTCCCGGGGGGTCGGTCACAGATACGCAGTATTTT. It encodes CASSLSPGGSVTDTQYF.

This clone appeared a few times. V and J are TRBV10-3 and TRBJ1-5; TRBD1 matches at 8 bases. V lost 5 bases to trimming and J lost 5 bases; unmatched junction nucleotides: 2. CDR1 and CDR2 from the germline V gene are ENHRY and SYGVKD. The CDR3 covers 13 residues. CDR3 sequence (DNA): TGTGCCATCAGTCCACAGGGGGATCAGCCCCAGCATTTT. Protein: CAISPQGDQPQHF.

CDR3 loop: CASSATENNEQFF. CDR3 in DNA: TGTGCCAGCAGCGCGACAGAAAACAATGAGCAGTTCTTC. V and J are TRBV6-1 and TRBJ2-1; D may be TRBD1 (5 bases). Germline CDR1 is MNHNS and CDR2 is SASEGT. V was trimmed by 6 bases and J by 5 bases, leaving 11 bases between them. There are 13 residues in the CDR3.

The chain links TRBV19 to TRBJ2-5; possibly TRBD1 for D (6 bases). This CDR3 region has 13 residues. Germline loops: CDR1 LNHDA, CDR2 SQIVND (reference sequence). Trimming took 7 bases from V and 5 from J, leaving 14 bases between them. The DNA for the CDR3 is TGTGCCAGTAAACAGGGCCGAGGGGAGACCCAGTACTTC. This codes for CASKQGRGETQYF.

The chain is built from TRBV6-5 and TRBJ2-2; 9 bases are shared with TRBD2. The CDR3 is 15 residues long. V lost 0 bases, J lost 7 bases, and 3 bases stayed unmatched. Germline-derived CDR1 and CDR2 are MNHEY and SVGAGI. In DNA form, the CDR3 reads TGTGCCAGCAGTTACTCTGCGGGAGGGATCGGGGAGCTGTTTTTT. Translating gives CASSYSAGGIGELFF.

The chain is built from TRBV28 and TRBJ1-2, with 8 positions matching TRBD1. The CDR3 length is 15 residues. V lost 8 bases to trimming and J lost 6 bases; unmatched junction nucleotides: 14. Germline V gene data show CDR1 as MDHEN and CDR2 as SYDVKM. CDR3: CASGRPGQENHGYTF. Here the CDR3 DNA reads TGTGCCAGCGGCCGGCCGGGACAGGAAAATCATGGCTACACCTTC.

J is TRBJ2-7 and V is TRBV29-1; D is possibly TRBD1 (6 bases). The germline V gene encodes CDR1 SQVTM and CDR2 ANQGSEA. Trimming pared 6 bases from V and 3 bases from J, leaving 15 bases between. The CDR3 is 13 amino acids. The CDR3 DNA reads TGCAGCGTACAACCAGGGGCCGGCTACGAGCAGTACTTC. It encodes CSVQPGAGYEQYF.

This clone was recorded a few times. The rearrangement links TRBV25-1 to TRBJ2-3; D perhaps matches TRBD2 (5 bases). Between the trimmed V and J ends, which lost 1 base and 5 bases, there was a span of 10 bases. The germline gives CDR1 MGHDK, CDR2 SYGVNS. This CDR3 region has 14 residues. CDR3 nucleotides: TGTGCCAGCAGTGAATTAGCGATGGGAGATACGCAGTATTTT. Encoded protein: CASSELAMGDTQYF. Full variable domain (remainder filled in from reference TRBV25-1 and TRBJ2-3): EADIYQTPRYLVIGTGKKITLECSQTMGHDKMYWYQQDPGMELHLIHYSYGVNSTEKGDLSSESTVSRIRTEHFPLTLESARPSHTSQYLCASSELAMGDTQYFGPGTRLTVL.

The rearrangement uses TRBV7-9 and TRBJ2-5, with no clear D. The assigned J gene may be wrong: the sequence end matches TRBJ2-7 better. The CDR3 totals 12 residues. The germline V gene has CDR1 SEHNR and CDR2 FQNEAQ (reference sequence). As DNA, the CDR3 is TGTGCCAGCAGCTTAGGTACCTACGAGCAGTACTTC. The encoded protein is CASSLGTYEQYF.

The chain carries TRBV21-1 and TRBJ2-2; the D call of TRBD2 is as the table states it, not checked on the DNA. TRBV21-1 is deemed a pseudogene. The CDR3 runs to 20 residues. The DNA of the CDR3 is TGTGCCAGCAGCAAAGTGGGTAGCGGGGGGTATTTTCCGAACACCGGGGAGCTGTTTTTT. Translating gives CASSKVGSGGYFPNTGELFF.

This chain connects TRBV5-5 to TRBJ1-4; 7 nucleotides agree with TRBD1. J lost 5 bases, V lost 4 bases, and 5 bases had no gene match. The CDR3 covers 14 residues. Germline V lookup: CDR1 SGHKS, CDR2 YYEKEE (reference sequence). CDR3 sequence (DNA): TGTGCCAGCAGCCAACAGGGGAGAAATGAAAAACTGTTTTTT. Its translation is CASSQQGRNEKLFF.

This sequence joins TRBV7-2 and TRBJ1-2; tentative D call: TRBD1 (6 bases). V was shortened by 1 base and J by 7 bases, with 16 bases between the two germline ends. Germline lookup yields CDR1 SGHTA and CDR2 FQGNSA. CDR3 size: 15 residues. The CDR3 coding sequence is TGTGCCAGCAGCTTAGTAGGGGGACCCGCAGGTGGCTACACCTTC. It is translated as CASSLVGGPAGGYTF.

The genes are TRBV14 and TRBJ1-1; D not certain. Germline V gene sequence: CDR1 SGHDN, CDR2 FVKESK. Deletions cut 0 bases from V and 8 bases from J, with 10 bases between. The CDR3 has 13 residues. The CDR3 protein is CASSQDWSTEAFF. In DNA, the CDR3 is TGTGCCAGCAGCCAAGATTGGAGTACCGAAGCTTTCTTT.